The T cell receptor (beta chain) under discussion was sequenced for a study of OX40 agonist ivuxolimab in advanced cancers. Study-wide findings and caveats: Also present in some nonresponders was a low level of normalized T-cell clonal expansion.

Profiling relied on immunoSEQ multiplex PCR, and the TCRdb table lists in-frame clones only, not all of them. The sample includes some 69,000 clones, about 88% of them seen just once. With respect to this clone: Its antigen is undetermined.

Trimming removed 0 bases at V and 4 bases at J, with 15 bases between. CDR3 length: 16 residues. Germline CDR1 and CDR2: MGHRA and YSYEKL. The source is an adult with an advanced solid tumor such as melanoma, head and neck, liver or kidney cancer. This chain joins TRBV4-1 and TRBJ1-2, with D uncertain. Specimen: CD4+ or CD8+ T cells sorted from blood, collected in a trial of the OX40 agonist ivuxolimab. CDR3 residues: CASSQDNAVGPYGYTF. CDR3 bases: TGCGCCAGCAGCCAAGATAACGCTGTCGGGCCCTATGGCTACACCTTC.